These 5 T cell receptor beta chains share one sample of origin, sequenced in a study of blood T cell repertoires in COVID-19. Repertoires were generated with immunoSEQ multiplex PCR, while TCRdb's copy carries only in-frame clones and drops some. Here the sample spans some 300,000 clones, approximately 86% being singletons. The sample consisted of peripheral blood. Receptors originate from a woman in her seventies with COVID-19, enrolled during active disease.

The V call is TRBV6-2 or TRBV6-3, the J call TRBJ2-3, with D perhaps TRBD2 (6 bases). V was pared by 5 bases and J by 15 bases, with 21 bases between. Germline V CDR1 and CDR2: MNHEY, SVGEGT. This CDR3 has 13 residues. The DNA for the CDR3 is TGTGCCAGCAGTAACGCCCGGGACTCCTTCATTTATTTT. Its translation: CASSNARDSFIYF.

The V gene is TRBV5-8, the J gene TRBJ2-5; D is undetermined. This CDR3 has 13 amino acids. The germline V gene has CDR1 SGHTS and CDR2 YDEGEE. The V and J ends lost 4 bases and 3 bases respectively, with 10 bases between them. The CDR3 sequence: CASSGSLKETQYF. The CDR3 DNA follows: TGTGCCAGCAGCGGTAGTTTAAAAGAGACCCAGTACTTC.

This sequence joins TRBV24-1 and TRBJ2-5, with 9 bases lining up with TRBD1. J lost 1 base, V lost 7 bases, and 12 bases had no gene match. The germline V gene has CDR1 KGHDR and CDR2 SFDVKD. This CDR3 spans 17 amino acids. CDR3 in amino acids: CATSPTGGDEAQETQYF. The CDR3 DNA reads as TGTGCCACCAGCCCTACAGGGGGCGATGAGGCCCAAGAGACCCAGTACTTC.

Points on this clone: Within the sample, other DNA sequences also encode this same CDR3. This chain connects TRBV30 to TRBJ1-2, with a possible D match to TRBD1 (5 bases). V lost 0 bases, J lost 4 bases, and 12 bases lay in between. Germline-derived CDR1 and CDR2 are GTSNPN and SVGIG (reference sequence). The CDR3 spans 14 residues. CDR3 sequence: CAWSVSRGGYGYTF. The CDR3 DNA reads as TGTGCCTGGAGTGTGTCCCGCGGGGGCTATGGCTACACCTTC. Together with reference TRBV30 and TRBJ1-2, the CDR3 gives the full variable domain: SQTIHQWPATLVQPVGSPLSLECTVEGTSNPNLYWYRQAAGRGLQLLFYSVGIGQISSEVPQNLSASRPQDRQFILSSKKLLLSDSGFYLCAWSVSRGGYGYTFGSGTRLTVV.

The chain carries TRBV29-1 and TRBJ1-1; TRBD1 agrees at 12 bases. Germline values: CDR1 SQVTM, CDR2 ANQGSEA. This CDR3 is built from 14 residues. V lost 7 bases and J lost 8; bases outside the gene matches: 11. CDR3 nucleotides: TGCAGCGGCACGCGGGACAGGGGGCGAAAAGAAGCTTTCTTT. Translating gives CSGTRDRGRKEAFF.